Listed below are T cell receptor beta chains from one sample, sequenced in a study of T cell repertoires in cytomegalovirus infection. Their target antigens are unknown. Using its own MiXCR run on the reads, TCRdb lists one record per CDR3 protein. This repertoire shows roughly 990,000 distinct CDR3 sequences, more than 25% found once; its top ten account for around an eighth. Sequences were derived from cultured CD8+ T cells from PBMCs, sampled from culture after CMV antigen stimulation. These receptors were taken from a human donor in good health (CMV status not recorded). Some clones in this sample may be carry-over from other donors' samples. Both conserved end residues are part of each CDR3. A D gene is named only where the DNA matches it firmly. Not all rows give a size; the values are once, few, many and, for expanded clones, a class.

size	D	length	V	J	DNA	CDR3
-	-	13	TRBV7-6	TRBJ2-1	TGTGCCAGCTCCTCGGGACCGCACAATGAGCAGTTCTTC	CASSSGPHNEQFF
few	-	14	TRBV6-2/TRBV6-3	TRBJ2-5	TGTGCCAGCAGTTACTTGTCAGGATCCGAGGCCCAGTACTTC	CASSYLSGSEAQYF
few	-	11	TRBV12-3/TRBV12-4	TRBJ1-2	TGTGCCAGCAGATCAATCTGGGGCTACACCTTC	CASRSIWGYTF
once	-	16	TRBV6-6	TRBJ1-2	TGTGCCAGCAGTTACTCCTTTGGACGGGGAGACTATGGCTACACCTTC	CASSYSFGRGDYGYTF
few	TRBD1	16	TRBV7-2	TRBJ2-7	TGTGCCAGCAGCTTAGATACGAAGGGGGCCACCTACGAGCAGTACTTC	CASSLDTKGATYEQYF
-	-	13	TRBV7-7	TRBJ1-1	TGTGCTAGCAGCTACATCACAGGGTCTGAAGCTTTCTTT	CASSYITGSEAFF
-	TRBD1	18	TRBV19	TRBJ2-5	TGTGCCAGTAGTATCATCGGGACAGGGGAGGGATTTCAAGAGACCCAGTACTTC	CASSIIGTGEGFQETQYF
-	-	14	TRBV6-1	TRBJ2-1	TGTGCCAGCAGTGAAGTGGGACTCTATGATGAGCAGTTCTTC	CASSEVGLYDEQFF
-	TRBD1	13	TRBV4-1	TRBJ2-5	TGCGCCAGCAGTGGACAGGGAGAAGAGACCCAGTACTTC	CASSGQGEETQYF
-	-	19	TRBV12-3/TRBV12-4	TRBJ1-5	TGTGCCAGCACCTGGACACTAAAGGTTTGGGACTATAGCAATCAGCCCCAGCATTTT	CASTWTLKVWDYSNQPQHF
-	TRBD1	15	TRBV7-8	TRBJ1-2	TGTGCCAGCAGCTCTTCTAGGTCGACAGGGGACGGCTACACCTTC	CASSSSRSTGDGYTF
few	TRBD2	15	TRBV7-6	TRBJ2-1	TGTGCCAGCAGCCTATGGGAGGGTGGGGGGAATGAGCAGTTCTTC	CASSLWEGGGNEQFF
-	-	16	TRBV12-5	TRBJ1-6	TGTGCTAGTGGTTTGGTACTGGTCGGGGTGGATTCACCCCTCCACTTT	CASGLVLVGVDSPLHF
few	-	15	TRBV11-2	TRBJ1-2	TGTGCCAGCAGCTTGAGCGAGGGACGGCATTATGGCTACACCTTC	CASSLSEGRHYGYTF
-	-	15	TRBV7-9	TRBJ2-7	TGTGCCAGCAGCTTAGAAGGGGTCCTCTCCTACGAGCAGTACTTC	CASSLEGVLSYEQYF
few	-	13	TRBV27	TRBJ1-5	TGTGCCAGCAGTTTAATGGAGTATCAGCCCCAGCATTTT	CASSLMEYQPQHF
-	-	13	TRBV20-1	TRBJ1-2	TGCAGTGCTAGGGGAGGGGATTTCGATGGCTACACCTTC	CSARGGDFDGYTF
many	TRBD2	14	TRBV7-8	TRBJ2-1	TGTGCCAGCAGTCATAGCGGGGGGGCAGGTGAGCAGTTCTTC	CASSHSGGAGEQFF
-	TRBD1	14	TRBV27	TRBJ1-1	TGTGCCAGCAGTTTACAGCAGGGGGTGACTGAAGCTTTCTTT	CASSLQQGVTEAFF
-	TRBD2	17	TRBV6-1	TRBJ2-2	TGTGCCAGCAGTTCCCCGGGACTAGCGGCGAACACCGGGGAGCTGTTTTTT	CASSSPGLAANTGELFF
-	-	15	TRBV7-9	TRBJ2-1	TGTGCCAGCAGCTTCCGGGGCTTGGGGTACAATGAGCAGTTCTTC	CASSFRGLGYNEQFF
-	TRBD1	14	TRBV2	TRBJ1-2	TGTGCCACCCTAAACGCAGGGGGTAGCTATGGCTACACCTTC	CATLNAGGSYGYTF
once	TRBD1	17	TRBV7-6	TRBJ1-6	TGTGCCAGCAGCCCAGGGGGGGACATTTCCTATAATTCACCCCTCCACTTT	CASSPGGDISYNSPLHF
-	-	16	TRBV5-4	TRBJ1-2	TGTGCCAGCAGTGGATACAATGGGGAAGCTAACTATGGCTACACCTTC	CASSGYNGEANYGYTF
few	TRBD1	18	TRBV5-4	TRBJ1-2	TGTGCCAGCAGCTTGGATCCGGGACAGGGGCTAGCTAACTATGGCTACACCTTC	CASSLDPGQGLANYGYTF
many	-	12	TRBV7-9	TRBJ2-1	TGTGCCAGCAGACCGCTGGGGGCTGAGCAGTTCTTC	CASRPLGAEQFF